This T cell receptor (beta chain) is from a study of shared clonotypes between healthy human individuals. A CD45RA+ naive subset and a CD45RA-negative memory subset were split from CD4+ cells. This clone was recorded once. TCRdb keeps only in-frame clones here, not all; method: immunoSEQ multiplex PCR. The sample contains some 1,100,000 clones, approximately 78% of which appear only once. Germline CDR1 is LGHNA and CDR2 is YSLEER. V dropped 0 bases and J dropped 5 bases, with 17 bases sitting between them. CDR3 size: 17 residues. This clonotype was sampled from a man aged 18 to 30 in good health. Some clones in this sample may be carry-over from other donors' samples. The genes are TRBV4-3 and TRBJ2-4; D is ambiguous. Material: memory CD4+ T cells from PBMCs. The subset was: CD45RA-negative fraction. CDR3 nucleotides: TGCGCCAGCAGCCAAGATGGCTCCTCGAGCCACCAAAACATTCAGTACTTC. This translates into CASSQDGSSSHQNIQYF.